The entry that follows covers one TCR beta chain sequence. Antigen specificity is unknown. The assay was immunoSEQ multiplex PCR, and TCRdb's table has in-frame clones only and misses some. In the table there are about 21,000 clones, just under 80% of which are singletons. The sample is drawn from a study of CD4 T cells in relation to SARS-CoV-2 and coronaviruses. On the study more broadly: ViraFEST: approximately eleven-day antigen culture of PBMCs, then TCR beta CDR3 sequencing. Shared crossreactive spike epitopes were mapped to their HLA restriction.

CDR3 length equals 13 residues. Trimming removed 6 bases at V and 4 bases at J, with 12 bases between. Per the germline V gene, CDR1 is SNHLY and CDR2 is FYNNEI. General study points: Monoreactive clones expanded significantly more to SARS-CoV-2 than crossreactive clones did.

Unexposed donor CD4+ T cells date from about 2011-2018, before the COVID-19 pandemic. After ten to eleven days of culture, CD4+ T cells were isolated. PBMCs were plated at roughly 2.1 million per well in IL-2-containing medium. The source of this sequence is a human donor in good health. V usage is TRBV2 and J usage is TRBJ1-1, with D uncertain. Specimen: CD4+ T cells from PBMCs, cultured in vitro. The CDR3 here is CASSLKRTTEAFF. CDR3 DNA sequence: TGTGCCAGCAGCCTAAAAAGGACCACTGAAGCTTTCTTT.